What follows are 21 T cell receptor beta chains derived from one specimen sequenced in a study of OX40 agonist ivuxolimab in advanced cancers. Produced via immunoSEQ multiplex PCR; TCRdb's table is partial and in-frame only. This table holds 75,000 to 100,000 clones, approximately 84% found once. Sequenced here: CD4+ or CD8+ T cells sorted from blood, sampled in a trial of the OX40 agonist ivuxolimab. The receptors stem from an adult with an advanced solid tumor such as melanoma, head and neck, liver or kidney cancer.

CDR3: CAISESGGNTIYF. CDR3 in DNA: TGTGCCATCAGTGAGTCGGGCGGAAACACCATATATTTT. This rearrangement joins TRBV10-3 to TRBJ1-3; D uncertain. This CDR3 has 13 residues. CDR1 is ENHRY and CDR2 is SYGVKD in the germline V gene. With 0 bases removed from V and 4 bases from J, the gap between germline ends came to 4 bases.

This chain connects TRBV7-2 to TRBJ1-2; 8 bases fit TRBD1. The CDR3 totals 14 residues. With 3 bases clipped from V and 4 bases from J, the junction kept 4 bases outside the gene matches. In germline, CDR1 is SGHTA, CDR2 FQGNSA. CDR3 region: CASSFGQGGYGYTF. In DNA, the CDR3 is TGTGCCAGCAGCTTCGGACAGGGCGGCTATGGCTACACCTTC.

This clone was seen only once. The V call is TRBV18, the J call TRBJ1-1; D remains ambiguous. Trimming pared 0 bases from V and 3 bases from J, leaving 11 bases between. The germline gives CDR1 KGHSH, CDR2 LQKENI. There are 15 residues in the CDR3. The CDR3 is CASSPPGADYTEAFF. CDR3 sequence (DNA): TGTGCCAGCTCACCACCGGGAGCCGACTACACTGAAGCTTTCTTT.

The chain recombines TRBV4-1 with TRBJ2-5; D is uncertain. The germline V gene encodes CDR1 MGHRA and CDR2 YSYEKL. The CDR3 runs 17 residues. V dropped 0 bases and J dropped 2 bases, with 16 bases sitting between them. The CDR3 sequence is CASSQDLIPGLQETQYF. As DNA, the CDR3 is TGCGCCAGCAGCCAAGATTTAATCCCCGGCCTGCAAGAGACCCAGTACTTC.

Of note for this clone: This CDR3 is also generated by other DNA sequences in the sample. For the CDR3, the DNA is TGTGCCTGGAGTGGCCGGGGAAGCTACGAGCAGTACTTC. This codes for CAWSGRGSYEQYF. The chain is built from TRBV30 and TRBJ2-7, with D maybe TRBD2 (5 bases). CDR1 GTSNPN and CDR2 SVGIG come from the germline V gene (reference sequence). This CDR3 spans 13 amino acids. The V gene lost 1 base and the J gene lost 3 bases, with 10 bases spanning the gap.

The gene calls are TRBV27 and TRBJ1-2, with D perhaps matching TRBD1 (5 bases). The V end lost 2 bases, the J end lost 5 bases, and 15 bases lay between the germline ends. The germline CDR1 and CDR2 sequences are MNHEY and SMNVEV (reference sequence). The CDR3 length is 15 residues. CDR3: CASSLRGTETYGYTF. The DNA of the CDR3 is TGTGCCAGCAGTTTACGGGGGACGGAGACTTATGGCTACACCTTC.

The chain recombines TRBV5-1 with TRBJ2-1, with 9 positions matching TRBD2. Germline loops: CDR1 SGHRS, CDR2 YFSETQ. The CDR3 has 16 residues. The J segment lost 6 bases and the V segment lost 4 bases, leaving 11 bases of the junction unmatched. The CDR3 here is CASSPREGGMSNEQFF. The CDR3 coding sequence is TGCGCCAGCAGCCCGCGGGAGGGCGGGATGTCCAATGAGCAGTTCTTC. Full variable domain (rest looked up from reference TRBV5-1 and TRBJ2-1): KAGVTQTPRYLIKTRGQQVTLSCSPISGHRSVSWYQQTPGQGLQFLFEYFSETQRNKGNFPGRFSGRQFSNSRSEMNVSTLELGDSALYLCASSPREGGMSNEQFFGPGTRLTVL.

This chain joins TRBV5-1 and TRBJ2-5; the D gene could be TRBD1 or TRBD2 (5 bases each). The CDR3 runs to 13 residues. Germline V gene sequence: CDR1 SGHRS, CDR2 YFSETQ. The ends were cut back, 0 bases at V and 5 bases at J, with 8 bases in the middle. As DNA, the CDR3 is TGCGCCAGCAGCTTGGGGGGCGGGGAGACCCAGTACTTC. Amino acid sequence: CASSLGGGETQYF.

This clone was seen a few times. This chain uses TRBV11-2 with TRBJ2-7, with 7 bases aligning to TRBD2. Germline trimming cut 5 bases from V and 7 bases from J; bases unmatched to any gene: 17. The CDR3 covers 16 residues. Germline CDR1 is SGHAT and CDR2 is FQNNGV. The CDR3 loop is CASSRNRGGSSQEQYF. CDR3 sequence (DNA): TGTGCCAGCAGCCGTAATAGAGGCGGGAGTTCGCAGGAGCAGTACTTC.

J is TRBJ1-4 and V is TRBV4-2; TRBD1 matches 7 bases. Germline loops: CDR1 LGHNA, CDR2 YNFKEQ. V shed 7 bases, J shed 3 bases, and the junction held 5 bases outside the gene matches. The CDR3 sequence is 14 residues long. The CDR3, as DNA: TGTGCCAGCACCGATACAGGGGCTAATGAAAAACTGTTTTTT. This sequence encodes CASTDTGANEKLFF.

The genes are TRBV11-1 and TRBJ2-3; D perhaps matches TRBD1 (5 bases). The CDR3 is 15 amino acids. Germline V gene data show CDR1 as SGHAT and CDR2 as FQDESV (reference sequence). Deletions cut 5 bases from V and 2 bases from J, with 14 bases between. The CDR3 DNA reads TGTGCCAGCAGCCTAAGGGGCGGTTCCACAGATACGCAGTATTTT. Translation: CASSLRGGSTDTQYF.

The chain employs TRBV5-1 and TRBJ1-3, with 9 bases matching TRBD1. CDR1 and CDR2 (germline): SGHRS, YFSETQ. This CDR3 has 15 amino acids. Trimming at V came to 1 base and at J to 4 bases, leaving 3 bases not matched to a gene. The CDR3 DNA is TGCGCCAGCAGCTTGAGGACAGGGGACGGAAACACCATATATTTT. Translated: CASSLRTGDGNTIYF.

CDR3 region: CASSPRQGTVFGANVLTF. The CDR3 bases are TGTGCCAGCAGCCCTCGACAGGGCACGGTCTTTGGGGCCAACGTCCTGACTTTC. V and J are TRBV7-3 and TRBJ2-6; 7 bases align to TRBD1. CDR1 and CDR2 (germline): SGHTA, FQGTGA. The CDR3 runs to 18 residues. J gave up 3 bases and V 5 bases, and 13 bases lay outside the gene matches.

The rearrangement joins TRBV11-2 to TRBJ2-5; D gene unclear. V was cut by 5 bases and J by 4 bases, with 8 bases left in between. This CDR3 is 12 amino acids long. CDR1 and CDR2 (germline): SGHAT, FQNNGV. CDR3 bases: TGTGCCAGCAGCCCCGGACCAGAGACCCAGTACTTC. Translating it yields CASSPGPETQYF.

The chain is built from TRBV28 and TRBJ1-2, with no clear D. Per the germline V gene, CDR1 is MDHEN and CDR2 is SYDVKM. CDR3 size: 11 residues. Trimming left V 9 bases short and J 2 bases short, with 7 bases between. CDR3 bases: TGTGCCAGTGCGGAAAACTATGGCTACACCTTC. Translated, it gives CASAENYGYTF.

This clone was detected only a few times. The CDR3 DNA reads TGTGCCAGCAGCCCCAGGGGGCAGAGTCAGGATGAGCAGTTCTTC. Its protein is CASSPRGQSQDEQFF. This chain joins TRBV7-3 and TRBJ2-1; TRBD1 aligns across 8 bases. With V trimmed by 5 bases and J by 8 bases, 11 bases remained unmatched. Germline loops: CDR1 SGHTA, CDR2 FQGTGA. The CDR3 loop spans 15 amino acids.

The genes are TRBV19 and TRBJ2-5, with D possibly TRBD2 on 5 matching bases. CDR1 and CDR2 from the germline V gene are LNHDA and SQIVND (reference sequence). The CDR3 spans 14 residues. Trimming shortened V by 6 bases and J by 2 bases, and 13 bases separated the two germline ends. CDR3 loop: CASRPRVGQETQYF. Written as DNA, the CDR3 is TGTGCCAGTAGGCCGAGGGTAGGACAAGAGACCCAGTACTTC.

This sequence joins TRBV6-4 and TRBJ1-1, with D unresolved. This CDR3 region has 13 residues. Germline CDR1 is MRHNA and CDR2 is SNTAGT. V was pared by 3 bases and J by 1 base, with 6 bases between. The CDR3, as DNA: TGTGCCAGCAGTGAGTCACAGAACACTGAAGCTTTCTTT. It yields the protein CASSESQNTEAFF.

The genes are TRBV6-5 and TRBJ2-1, with 11 bases matching TRBD1. The germline V gene has CDR1 MNHEY and CDR2 SVGAGI. CDR3 length: 15 residues. V lost 6 bases, J lost 6 bases, and 7 bases stayed unmatched. The CDR3 here is CASSRGTGGFNEQFF. As DNA, the CDR3 is TGTGCCAGCAGCCGCGGGACAGGGGGGTTCAATGAGCAGTTCTTC.

V usage is TRBV7-3 and J usage is TRBJ1-1, with 9 bases lining up with TRBD1. CDR3 length equals 13 residues. CDR1 is SGHTA, CDR2 FQGTGA, per germline. With 5 bases clipped from V and 3 bases from J, the junction kept 1 base outside the gene matches. The CDR3 DNA sequence: TGTGCCAGCAGCCGACAGGGGGACACTGAAGCTTTCTTT. Amino acids: CASSRQGDTEAFF.

The rearrangement joins TRBV5-6 to TRBJ2-7; D is possibly TRBD2 (5 bases). From germline, CDR1 is SGHDT and CDR2 YYEEEE. CDR3 length: 14 residues. V was clipped by 0 bases and J by 6 bases, with 13 bases between them. CDR3 sequence (DNA): TGTGCCAGCAGCTTGGATTTGTCGGGATCCGAGCAGTACTTC. This translates into CASSLDLSGSEQYF.